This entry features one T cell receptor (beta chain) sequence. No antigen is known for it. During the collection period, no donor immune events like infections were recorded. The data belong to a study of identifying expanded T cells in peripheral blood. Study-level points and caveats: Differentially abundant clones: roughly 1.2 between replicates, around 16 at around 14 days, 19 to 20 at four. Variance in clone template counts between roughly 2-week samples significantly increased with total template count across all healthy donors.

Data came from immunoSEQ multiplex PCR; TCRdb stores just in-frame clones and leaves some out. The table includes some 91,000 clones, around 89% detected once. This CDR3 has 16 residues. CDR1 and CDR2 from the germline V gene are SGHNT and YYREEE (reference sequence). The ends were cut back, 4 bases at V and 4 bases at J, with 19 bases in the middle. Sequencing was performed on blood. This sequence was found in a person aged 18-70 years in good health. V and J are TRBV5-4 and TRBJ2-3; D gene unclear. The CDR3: CASSRPNSPGADTQYF. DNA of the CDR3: TGTGCCAGCAGCAGGCCAAACAGCCCTGGGGCAGATACGCAGTATTTT. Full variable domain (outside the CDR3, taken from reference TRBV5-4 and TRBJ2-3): ETGVTQSPTHLIKTRGQQVTLRCSSQSGHNTVSWYQQALGQGPQFIFQYYREEENGRGNFPPRFSGLQFPNYSSELNVNALELDDSALYLCASSRPNSPGADTQYFGPGTRLTVL.